Listed here are 18 T cell receptor beta chains from one sample, sequenced in a study of blood T cell repertoires in COVID-19. The method was immunoSEQ multiplex PCR; TCRdb's version includes in-frame clones alone and lacks a portion of them. The sample has about 150,000 clones; around 89% are singletons. The material sequenced was peripheral blood. The origin of the receptors is a man in his late teens or twenties with COVID-19, enrolled during active disease.

The chain combines TRBV7-6 with TRBJ1-1; 7 bases agree with TRBD1. CDR1 is SGHVS, CDR2 FNYEAQ, per germline. J was trimmed by 1 base and V by 5 bases; bases with no gene match: 7. This CDR3 is 15 amino acids long. CDR3 region: CASSPLRTGNTEAFF. As DNA, the CDR3 is TGTGCCAGCAGCCCCCTTCGGACAGGGAACACTGAAGCTTTCTTT.

V gene TRBV19 combines with J gene TRBJ1-2; D unresolved. This CDR3 has 16 amino acids. Per germline, CDR1 LNHDA and CDR2 SQIVND (reference sequence). Trimming shortened V by 0 bases and J by 4 bases, and 15 bases separated the two germline ends. In DNA, the CDR3 is TGTGCCAGTAGTATAGATCTTACCACTAGGAGCTATGGCTACACCTTC. It is translated as CASSIDLTTRSYGYTF.

This clone has only one observation. The genes are TRBV10-3 and TRBJ1-2, with D possibly matching TRBD1 (5 bases). V lost 5 bases and J lost 5, with 12 bases in between. Germline V gene data show CDR1 as ENHRY and CDR2 as SYGVKD. The CDR3 extends over 13 amino acids. The CDR3 spells CAISFSKGYGYTF. The CDR3 DNA sequence: TGTGCCATCAGTTTCTCCAAGGGGTATGGCTACACCTTC.

This chain joins TRBV6-6 and TRBJ2-4; TRBD1 agrees at 7 bases. Germline V lookup: CDR1 MNHNY, CDR2 SVGAGI (reference sequence). V trimming: 5 bases; J trimming: 8 bases; junction bases outside the gene matches: 6. This CDR3 is built from 13 residues. CDR3 sequence reads: CASSPGGLDIQYF. In nucleotides, the CDR3 is TGTGCCAGCAGTCCAGGGGGTCTGGACATTCAGTACTTC.

The chain uses TRBV10-2 and TRBJ2-2, with D perhaps TRBD2 (5 bases). Trimming removed 7 bases from V and 3 bases from J, with 9 bases in between. Germline V gene lookup returns CDR1 WSHSY and CDR2 SAAADI. The CDR3 has 13 amino acids. CDR3 in DNA: TGCGCCAGCATTCCCGGGGACACCGGGGAGCTGTTTTTT. Its protein product is CASIPGDTGELFF.

V is TRBV10-3 and J is TRBJ2-7; D is possibly TRBD1 (5 bases). With 10 bases removed from V and 0 bases from J, the gap between germline ends came to 13 bases. The CDR3 extends over 13 amino acids. Germline values: CDR1 ENHRY, CDR2 SYGVKD. The CDR3 nucleotides read TGTGCCACCACAGGACCGTACTCCTACGAGCAGTACTTC. Translating gives CATTGPYSYEQYF.

This chain uses TRBV19 with TRBJ1-1; TRBD1 matches 9 bases. Germline V gene sequence: CDR1 LNHDA, CDR2 SQIVND (reference sequence). The CDR3 is made up of 13 amino acids. With V trimmed by 11 bases and J by 4 bases, 8 bases remained unmatched. The CDR3 region is CAAGRTGVTEAFF. The CDR3 bases are TGTGCCGCAGGACGGACAGGGGTCACTGAAGCTTTCTTT. Combining the CDR3 with reference TRBV19 and TRBJ1-1 gives the whole variable domain DGGITQSPKYLFRKEGQNVTLSCEQNLNHDAMYWYRQDPGQGLRLIYYSQIVNDFQKGDIAEGYSVSREKKESFPLTVTSAQKNPTAFYLCAAGRTGVTEAFFGQGTRLTVV.

This chain uses TRBV5-1 with TRBJ2-7, with 9 bases that match TRBD1. The V gene's germline CDR1 is SGHRS and CDR2 YFSETQ. CDR3 length: 17 amino acids. J lost 1 base, V lost 4 bases, and 12 bases had no gene match. The DNA of the CDR3 is TGCGCCAGCAGCGTAATCACCGACGGGACAGGGTCCTACGAGCAGTACTTC. It is translated as CASSVITDGTGSYEQYF.

The V call is TRBV28, the J call TRBJ2-1; 10 bases line up with TRBD2. The CDR3 consists of 17 residues. Germline V gene lookup returns CDR1 MDHEN and CDR2 SYDVKM. V lost 5 bases to trimming and J lost 8 bases; unmatched junction nucleotides: 15. The CDR3 coding sequence is TGTGCCAGCAGTCCGACCCTTCCTAGCGGGAGTACGGATGAGCAGTTCTTC. It codes for CASSPTLPSGSTDEQFF.

CDR3 sequence: CASSLGAVANSPLHF. CDR3 sequence (DNA): TGTGCCAGCAGCTTGGGCGCGGTAGCTAATTCACCCCTCCACTTT. The chain uses TRBV5-5 and TRBJ1-6; D unclear. The CDR3 length is 15 residues. V shed 0 bases and J shed 6 bases, with 10 bases lying between them. Germline V lookup: CDR1 SGHKS, CDR2 YYEKEE (reference sequence).

The J gene is TRBJ2-2, the V gene TRBV2; 7 bases match TRBD1. Germline-derived CDR1 and CDR2 are SNHLY and FYNNEI. The CDR3 spans 15 residues. With V trimmed by 5 bases and J by 4 bases, 7 bases remained unmatched. CDR3 nucleotide sequence: TGTGCCAGCAGTTCTCACAGGGGTGGCACCGGGGAGCTGTTTTTT. It yields the protein CASSSHRGGTGELFF.

This clone has just one count. The J gene is TRBJ2-5, the V gene TRBV7-3, with a weak D call TRBD2 (5 bases). V was trimmed by 5 bases and J by 5 bases, leaving 12 bases between them. This CDR3 has 13 residues. CDR1 is SGHTA, CDR2 FQGTGA, per germline. The CDR3 spells CASSPTIGETQYF. In nucleotides, the CDR3 is TGTGCCAGCAGCCCGACTATCGGGGAGACCCAGTACTTC.

The rearrangement links TRBV18 to TRBJ1-4; D ambiguous. Germline CDR1 is KGHSH and CDR2 is LQKENI. V lost 3 bases to trimming and J lost 4 bases, with 12 bases between them. CDR3 length: 15 amino acids. CDR3 coding DNA: TGTGCCAGCTCACCCTCGGGGTCGAATAATGAAAAACTGTTTTTT. Protein: CASSPSGSNNEKLFF.

The chain couples TRBV9 to TRBJ2-7, with 10 nucleotides matching TRBD2. Trimming cost V 0 bases and J 7 bases; bases outside gene matches: 1. CDR1 and CDR2 from the germline V gene are SGDLS and YYNGEE. The CDR3 runs 13 residues. CDR3 coding DNA: TGTGCCAGCAGCGTAGCTAGCGGGGGTGAGCAGTACTTC. Amino acid sequence: CASSVASGGEQYF.

The chain links TRBV29-1 to TRBJ2-4, with no clear D. The CDR3 has 14 residues. Germline V CDR1 and CDR2: SQVTM, ANQGSEA. V was pared by 0 bases and J by 0 bases, with 6 bases between. CDR3 protein: CSVEDMLAKNIQYF. CDR3 in DNA: TGCAGCGTTGAAGATATGTTAGCCAAAAACATTCAGTACTTC.

This sequence joins TRBV11-3 and TRBJ2-2; 11 bases align to TRBD2. This CDR3 has 15 residues. Germline CDR1 reads SGHNT; CDR2 reads YENEEA. The V and J ends lost 5 bases and 6 bases, in that order; junction bases with no gene match: 5. CDR3 protein: CASSPIAGGSGELFF. CDR3 bases: TGTGCCAGCAGCCCGATAGCGGGAGGGTCCGGGGAGCTGTTTTTT.

The rearrangement links TRBV6-5 to TRBJ2-3, with 9 bases matching TRBD2. J was trimmed by 0 bases and V by 6 bases; bases with no gene match: 4. The CDR3 sequence is 15 residues long. The germline gives CDR1 MNHEY, CDR2 SVGAGI. The CDR3 bases are TGTGCCAGCAGGCGGGGGACTAGCAGCACAGATACGCAGTATTTT. Its protein is CASRRGTSSTDTQYF.

The chain is built from TRBV24-1 and TRBJ2-1; 11 bases are a match to TRBD2. The V gene end was trimmed by 5 bases and the J gene end by 8 bases; junction bases not matched to a gene: 4. CDR3 size: 14 residues. Germline-derived CDR1 and CDR2 are KGHDR and SFDVKD. The CDR3 nucleotides read TGTGCCACCAGTGTAGCGGGAGGGCCCCATGAGCAGTTCTTC. The encoded protein is CATSVAGGPHEQFF.